This TCR beta chain was captured by sequencing in a study of cytomegalovirus exposure and HLA in healthy donors. PCR primers comprised 60 Vbeta and 13 Jbeta primers. Produced via immunoSEQ multiplex PCR; TCRdb's table is partial and in-frame only. The sample has approximately 150,000 clones, roughly 76% seen once; the top ten hold about 2.3%. This clone was seen once. Source material: PBMCs. The sequence came from a male donor in good health and CMV-seronegative.

The CDR3 spells CAIGTIAGETQYF. The CDR3 DNA follows: TGTGCCATCGGAACCATAGCGGGAGAGACCCAGTACTTC. The rearrangement links TRBV10-3 to TRBJ2-5; TRBD2 aligns across 7 bases. CDR3 length: 13 amino acids. The V and J ends lost 8 bases and 4 bases, in that order; junction bases with no gene match: 7. The germline CDR1 and CDR2 sequences are ENHRY and SYGVKD.